Listed below are T cell receptor beta chains from one sample, sequenced in a study of blood T cell repertoires in COVID-19. Assay used: immunoSEQ multiplex PCR; TCRdb lists only in-frame clones, some missing. This sample carries fewer than 250,000 clones, approximately 80% of them seen once, and the ten largest clones take approximately 4.5%. Sequencing input: peripheral blood. The receptors stem from a woman in her seventies with acute or convalescent COVID-19. The CDR3 runs from the conserved cysteine through the conserved F or W. A D gene is named only where the DNA matches it firmly. Expanded clones get a size class; other rows say once, few or many, or leave the size out.

>NA|NA|TRBJ1-4|TRBV6-5
TGTGCCAGCAGTTACGGAGGGGCGAGGGAAAAACTGTTTTTT
CASSYGGAREKLFF
>TRBD2|many|TRBJ2-1|TRBV4-1
TGCGCCAGCAGCCAAGATCCTAGCGGGGGGTACAATGAGCAGTTCTTC
CASSQDPSGGYNEQFF
>NA|once|TRBJ1-1|TRBV12-3/TRBV12-4
TGTGCCAGCAGTTGGGGGGGGTACACTGAAGCTTTCTTT
CASSWGGYTEAFF
>TRBD1|NA|TRBJ1-2|TRBV7-2
TGTGCCAGCAGCCCATTCGTGACAGGGGATGGCTACACCTTC
CASSPFVTGDGYTF
>NA|NA|TRBJ1-2|TRBV20-1
TGCAGTGTCCAGGGTGGCGGCTACACCTTC
CSVQGGGYTF
>NA|few|TRBJ2-7|TRBV5-6
TGTGCCAGCAGCTTGGGACGGGAAGAGCAGTACTTC
CASSLGREEQYF
>TRBD1|NA|TRBJ1-4|TRBV6-5
TGTGCCAGCAGAATAACGAAGACAGGGTACGCAAAACTGTTTTTT
CASRITKTGYAKLFF
>NA|once|TRBJ2-7|TRBV4-3
TGCGCCAGCAGCCAAGTGACAGGTGGCTCCTACGAGCAGTACTTC
CASSQVTGGSYEQYF
>TRBD2|once|TRBJ2-7|TRBV10-2
TGCGCCAGCAGGGGAGGGGCCAGCTCCTACGAGCAGTACTTC
CASRGGASSYEQYF
>TRBD2|NA|TRBJ2-1|TRBV30
TGTGCCTGGAGGCCATCAAGCGGGGGGGCGAATGAGCAGTTCTTC
CAWRPSSGGANEQFF
>NA|NA|TRBJ2-1|TRBV6-1
TGTGCCAGCAGTGACCAGGGGCCGTACAATGAGCAGTTCTTC
CASSDQGPYNEQFF
>NA|NA|TRBJ1-2|TRBV20-1
TGCAGTGCTACTGACAGGCAGGATGGCTACACCTTC
CSATDRQDGYTF
>NA|NA|TRBJ1-2|TRBV30
TGTGCCTCCCAACCCGGACAGTCCGGCTACACCTTC
CASQPGQSGYTF
>NA|NA|TRBJ1-5|TRBV5-1
TGCGCCAGCAGCTTGGGTAGGGGTAATCAGCCCCAGCATTTT
CASSLGRGNQPQHF
>NA|NA|TRBJ2-7|TRBV20-1
TGCAGTGCTGCCCGGGACTACGAGCAGTACTTC
CSAARDYEQYF
>NA|NA|TRBJ1-4|TRBV7-9
TGTGCCAGCAGCCCCGGACAGTCGAGACTGTTTTTT
CASSPGQSRLFF
>TRBD1|NA|TRBJ1-1|TRBV11-2
TGTGCCAGCAGCTTAGTCTACAGGGGGAACACTGAAGCTTTCTTT
CASSLVYRGNTEAFF
>TRBD1|NA|TRBJ1-3|TRBV9
TGTGCCAGCAGCATCGGGACAGGGCGCTCTGGAAACACCATATATTTT
CASSIGTGRSGNTIYF
>TRBD1|NA|TRBJ1-1|TRBV9
TGTGCCAGCAGCGTAGTAGGGGGCGGCACTGAAGCTTTCTTT
CASSVVGGGTEAFF
>NA|once|TRBJ1-1|TRBV9
TGTGCCAGCAGCGTAGCGCAGGGAAGCTTGTCGGAAGCTTTCTTT
CASSVAQGSLSEAFF
>TRBD2|NA|TRBJ2-5|TRBV19
TGTGCCAGTACGGGACTAGCGGGGCAAGAGACCCAGTACTTC
CASTGLAGQETQYF
>TRBD2|NA|TRBJ2-5|TRBV5-1
TGCGCCAGCAGCTTGGCCCTAGCGGGGGGCCAAGAGACCCAGTACTTC
CASSLALAGGQETQYF
>TRBD1|few|TRBJ2-1|TRBV7-6
TGTGCCAGCAGCTTAGGCACAGGGGGTTTAAATGAGCAGTTCTTC
CASSLGTGGLNEQFF
>NA|NA|TRBJ1-2|TRBV19
TGTGCCAGTAGTATAGATCATCAGGCCCGTAACTATGGCTACACCTTC
CASSIDHQARNYGYTF
>TRBD2|NA|TRBJ2-1|TRBV15
TGTGCCACCAGCAGAGTAGCGGGGGGGAATGAGCAGTTCTTC
CATSRVAGGNEQFF
>TRBD1|NA|TRBJ1-2|TRBV15
TGTGCCACCAGCACACTCCGGGACAGATTCTATGGCTACACCTTC
CATSTLRDRFYGYTF
>TRBD2|NA|TRBJ2-5|TRBV7-8
TGTGCCAGCAGCTTGGGGCCCAGGACTAGCGGGGGCCAAGAGACCCAGTACTTC
CASSLGPRTSGGQETQYF